Shown below are 13 T cell receptor beta chains from a single sample sequenced in a study of T cells after yellow fever vaccination. Using its own MiXCR run on the 5' RACE reads, TCRdb lists one record per CDR3 protein. The sample has approximately 580,000 distinct CDR3 sequences, less than 20% seen once. The starting material was PBMCs, obtained 4 to 6 days after the first yellow fever vaccination. The receptor set was obtained from a man between 18 and 29 years old who received the YFV17D yellow fever vaccine.

This clonotype has a handful of counts. The chain uses TRBV5-1 and TRBJ2-3; TRBD2 is a possible D gene (5 bases). The ends were cut back, 0 bases at V and 0 bases at J, with 11 bases in the middle. From germline, CDR1 is SGHRS and CDR2 YFSETQ. The CDR3 is made up of 16 amino acids. CDR3 residues: CASSLDPRTSTDTQYF. The DNA for the CDR3 is TGCGCCAGCAGCTTGGATCCCAGGACTAGCACAGATACGCAGTATTTT.

This chain uses TRBV4-1 with TRBJ2-7; D is ambiguous. This CDR3 spans 12 amino acids. With 0 bases removed from V and 4 bases from J, the gap between germline ends came to 4 bases. Germline CDR1 reads MGHRA; CDR2 reads YSYEKL. The CDR3 DNA reads TGCGCCAGCAGCCAAGACGTATACGAGCAGTACTTC. The encoded protein is CASSQDVYEQYF.

This sequence joins TRBV20-1 and TRBJ2-6; D remains ambiguous. Germline-derived CDR1 and CDR2 are DFQATT and SNEGSKA (reference sequence). Trimming removed 6 bases from V and 0 bases from J, with 9 bases in between. There are 14 residues in the CDR3. The CDR3 is CSATQASGANVLTF. CDR3 nucleotide sequence: TGCAGTGCCACCCAGGCCTCTGGGGCCAACGTCCTGACTTTC.

In its sample, this clonotype was seen a few times. The CDR3, as DNA: TGCAGTGCTAGAGATGACCCGGGAAATAAAAAAGAGACCCAGTACTTC. This encodes CSARDDPGNKKETQYF. The genes are TRBV20-1 and TRBJ2-5, with D possibly matching TRBD2 (5 bases). Germline V lookup: CDR1 DFQATT, CDR2 SNEGSKA (reference sequence). There are 16 residues in the CDR3. The V end was cut by 0 bases, the J end by 3 bases, with 17 bases between.

The sample holds a few counts of this clonotype. This may stem from a read error, because a much larger clone lies one nucleotide away. This chain links TRBV9 with TRBJ2-1, with D possibly matching TRBD2 (6 bases). V shed 7 bases and J shed 0 bases, with 11 bases lying between them. The CDR3 extends over 14 amino acids. Germline lookup yields CDR1 SGDLS and CDR2 YYNGEE. CDR3 sequence (DNA): TGTGCCAGCGGGCGGGGCAGCTCCTACAATGAGCAGTTCTTC. Protein product: CASGRGSSYNEQFF.

This clonotype was detected only a few times. The CDR3 sequence is CATSRDRGSSYNEQFF. Here the CDR3 DNA reads TGTGCCACCAGCAGAGATCGGGGCAGCTCCTACAATGAGCAGTTCTTC. V is TRBV15 and J is TRBJ2-1; D is perhaps TRBD1 or TRBD2 (5 bases each). The CDR3 is 16 residues long. The V gene lost 0 bases and the J gene lost 0 bases, with 9 bases spanning the gap. CDR1 is LNHNV and CDR2 is YYDKDF in the germline V gene (reference sequence).

A single count supports this clonotype. The CDR3 bases are TGTGCCAGCAGATCGAATCCCGGGACAGCCCTTTCCGGGGAGCTGTTTTTT. This encodes CASRSNPGTALSGELFF. The rearrangement uses TRBV7-3 and TRBJ2-2; 7 nucleotides line up with TRBD1. CDR1 is SGHTA, CDR2 FQGTGA, per germline. J gave up 6 bases and V 6 bases, and 16 bases lay outside the gene matches. CDR3 length: 17 amino acids. Using reference TRBV7-3 and TRBJ2-2 for the parts outside the CDR3, the full variable domain is GAGVSQTPSNKVTEKGKYVELRCDPISGHTALYWYRQSLGQGPEFLIYFQGTGAADDSGLPNDRFFAVRPEGSVSTLKIQRTERGDSAVYLCASRSNPGTALSGELFFGEGSRLTVL.

The gene calls are TRBV5-1 and TRBJ2-2; D may correspond to TRBD1 or TRBD2 (5 bases each). V shed 0 bases and J shed 5 bases, with 11 bases lying between them. The CDR3 spans 15 residues. In germline, CDR1 is SGHRS, CDR2 YFSETQ. CDR3 DNA sequence: TGCGCCAGCAGCTTGGAGGGGACGGGGACCGGGGAGCTGTTTTTT. It encodes CASSLEGTGTGELFF.

This clonotype is a singleton in its sample. The V call is TRBV19, the J call TRBJ1-2; D is uncertain. Looked up from germline, CDR1 is LNHDA and CDR2 is SQIVND (reference sequence). This CDR3 has 14 residues. The V end was cut by 5 bases, the J end by 4 bases, with 14 bases between. CDR3 bases: TGTGCCAGTAGTCTCCCCCTCTGGGGCTATGGCTACACCTTC. Its translation is CASSLPLWGYGYTF.

The chain couples TRBV20-1 to TRBJ2-5; D may be TRBD2 (6 bases). The V gene's germline CDR1 is DFQATT and CDR2 SNEGSKA (reference sequence). V was shortened by 1 base and J by 2 bases, with 11 bases between the two germline ends. CDR3 size: 14 residues. The CDR3 sequence: CSARARREQETQYF. DNA for the CDR3: TGCAGTGCTAGAGCGCGGCGGGAACAAGAGACCCAGTACTTC.

The gene calls are TRBV7-9 and TRBJ1-2; the D is unclear. Trimming cost V 4 bases and J 1 base, with 7 bases left between them. This CDR3 region has 13 residues. Germline CDR1 is SEHNR and CDR2 is FQNEAQ (reference sequence). CDR3 in DNA: TGTGCCAGCAGCTCAGTGATTAACTATGGCTACACCTTC. This translates into CASSSVINYGYTF.

This chain connects TRBV7-2 to TRBJ2-3; no definite D call. The CDR3 consists of 14 residues. CDR1 SGHTA and CDR2 FQGNSA come from the germline V gene. V was pared by 5 bases and J by 6 bases, with 15 bases between. CDR3 protein: CASSATAKGDTQYF. In nucleotides, the CDR3 is TGTGCCAGCAGCGCTACTGCAAAGGGTGATACGCAGTATTTT.

This clonotype was picked up a small number of times. V usage is TRBV5-1 and J usage is TRBJ2-2, with 8 bases aligning to TRBD2. Trimming took 7 bases from V and 4 from J; bases not matched to a gene: 12. Germline assignment: CDR1 SGHRS and CDR2 YFSETQ. The CDR3 totals 16 residues. The CDR3 loop is CASCGDGGAGTGELFF. The CDR3 bases are TGCGCCAGCTGCGGGGACGGGGGGGCCGGCACCGGGGAGCTGTTTTTT.